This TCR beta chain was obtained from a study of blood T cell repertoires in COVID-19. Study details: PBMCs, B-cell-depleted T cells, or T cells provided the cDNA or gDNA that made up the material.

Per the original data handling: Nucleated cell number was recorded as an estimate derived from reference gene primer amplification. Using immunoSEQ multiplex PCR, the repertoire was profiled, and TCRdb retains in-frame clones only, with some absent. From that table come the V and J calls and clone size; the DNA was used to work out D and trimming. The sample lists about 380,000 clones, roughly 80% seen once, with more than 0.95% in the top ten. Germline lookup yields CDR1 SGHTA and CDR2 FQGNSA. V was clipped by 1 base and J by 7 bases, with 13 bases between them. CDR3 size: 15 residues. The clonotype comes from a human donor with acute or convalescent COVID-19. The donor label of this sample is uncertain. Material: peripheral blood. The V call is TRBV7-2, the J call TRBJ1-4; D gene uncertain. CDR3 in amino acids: CASSLGNRGGEKLFF. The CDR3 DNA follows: TGTGCCAGCAGCTTAGGAAACAGAGGAGGTGAAAAACTGTTTTTT.